The TCR beta chain under discussion was sequenced for a study of a mutant IDH1 vaccine in newly diagnosed glioma (dated by TCRdb to about 2021). Turning to the overall study: Eight vaccinations were administered to patients in weeks 1, 3, 5, 7, 11, 15, 19 and 23, corresponding to visits V03 through V10. In the chemotherapy-containing groups, vaccination started alongside temozolomide cycles, whereas in patients who had radiotherapy alone it started 4-6 weeks after radiotherapy. Of the 25 to 35 treated patients, approximately 62% were male and about 40% were female, and a mean age of roughly 40 years was recorded. Prior to enrollment, patients had been given standard therapy consisting of radiotherapy alone, temozolomide alone, or radiochemotherapy with temozolomide, with the combination given to most patients. Peripheral blood was drawn at six visits: V03 (baseline), V05, V07, V10, V12 and V13. For exploratory analyses, roughly 25 treated patients had longitudinal TCRB deep sequencing done wherever samples were available.

Library construction relied on the immunoSEQ multiplex PCR assay. The hsTCRB Kit was used according to the manufacturer's protocol to amplify rearranged TCR beta chain sequences. TCRB libraries were sequenced on an Illumina MiSeq. Processing in the source paper ran as follows. The kit vendor's proprietary platform handled demultiplexing, trimming and gene mapping. TCRdb limited this immuneACCESS table to in-frame rearrangements with V and J called. A share of clones is missing; checked studies link under half to unresolved V genes, and the rest is unexplained. V and J calls and clone size follow that table, whereas D and trimming were derived from the DNA. For this sample the table gives 30,000 to 40,000 clones, of which roughly 50% were detected only once. The ten largest clones capture approximately 10% of the sample. On this clone: Its antigen remains unidentified. One base away there is no much larger clone; base qualities are not given.

Reading the label with the study, this specimen's time point is: week 5, during vaccination. Each vaccine dose was 300 ug of a 20-mer mutant IDH1 peptide in Montanide, given subcutaneously with topical imiquimod. Donors had newly diagnosed WHO grade 3 or 4 IDH1-mutant astrocytomas with loss of nuclear ATRX. The samples were drawn from NOA16, a multicentre, single-arm, open-label phase I trial in Germany that tested a mutant IDH1 peptide vaccine in humans for the first time. Genomic DNA for TCRB sequencing was extracted from EDTA blood using the DNeasy Blood and Tissue Kit. Overall study outcomes, separate from this receptor: Pseudoprogression seemed to be unrelated to changes in the top peripheral T cell clonotypes found by TCRB sequencing. Across multiple MHC alleles, vaccine-induced immune responses were seen in roughly 93% of patients. PBMC samples for TCRB deep sequencing were selected based on availability. The authors stated that sample limitations prevented analyses of patient blood samples from being reproduced.

Specimen: PBMCs, collected from a glioma patient whose treatment included an IDH1 peptide vaccine. The origin of this receptor is a woman in her late teens or twenties with glioma.

The DNA is as follows: TGTGCCAGCAGTCCGAACAGGGGTAATCAGCCCCAGCATTTT. Translated, it gives CASSPNRGNQPQHF. The chain employs TRBV27 and TRBJ1-5, with 7 bases aligning to TRBD1. The cysteine opens and the phenylalanine closes a CDR3 of 14 amino acids. The DNA shown is the 42-base CDR3, in frame from base 1. Trimming takes 5 bases off V and 4 bases off J; junction bases not matched to a gene: 5. Taken from the germline V gene (reference sequence), the CDR1 and CDR2 loops are MNHEY and SMNVEV.